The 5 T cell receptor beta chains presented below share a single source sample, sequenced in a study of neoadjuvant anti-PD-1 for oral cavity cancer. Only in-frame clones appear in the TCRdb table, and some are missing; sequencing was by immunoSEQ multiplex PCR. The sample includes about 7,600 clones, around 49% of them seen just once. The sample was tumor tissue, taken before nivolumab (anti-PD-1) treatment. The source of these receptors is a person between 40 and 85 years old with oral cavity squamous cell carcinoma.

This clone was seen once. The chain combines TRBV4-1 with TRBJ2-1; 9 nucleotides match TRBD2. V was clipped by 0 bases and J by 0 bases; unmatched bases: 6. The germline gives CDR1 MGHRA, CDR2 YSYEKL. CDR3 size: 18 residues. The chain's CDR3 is CASSQDASGRPSYNEQFF. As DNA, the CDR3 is TGCGCCAGCAGCCAAGACGCCAGCGGGAGGCCCTCCTACAATGAGCAGTTCTTC.

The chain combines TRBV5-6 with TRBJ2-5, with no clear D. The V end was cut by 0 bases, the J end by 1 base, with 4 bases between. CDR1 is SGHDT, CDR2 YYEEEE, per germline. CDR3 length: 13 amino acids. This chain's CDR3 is CASSLVSQETQYF. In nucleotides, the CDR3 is TGTGCCAGCAGCTTGGTCAGCCAAGAGACCCAGTACTTC. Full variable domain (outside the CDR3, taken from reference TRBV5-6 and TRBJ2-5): DAGVTQSPTHLIKTRGQQVTLRCSPKSGHDTVSWYQQALGQGPQFIFQYYEEEERQRGNFPDRFSGHQFPNYSSELNVNALLLGDSALYLCASSLVSQETQYFGPGTRLLVL.

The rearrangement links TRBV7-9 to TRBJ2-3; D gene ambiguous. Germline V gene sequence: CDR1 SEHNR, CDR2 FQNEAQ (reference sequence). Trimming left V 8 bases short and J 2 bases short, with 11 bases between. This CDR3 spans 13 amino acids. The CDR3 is CASGEGYTDTQYF. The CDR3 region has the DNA TGTGCCAGCGGGGAAGGGTACACAGATACGCAGTATTTT.

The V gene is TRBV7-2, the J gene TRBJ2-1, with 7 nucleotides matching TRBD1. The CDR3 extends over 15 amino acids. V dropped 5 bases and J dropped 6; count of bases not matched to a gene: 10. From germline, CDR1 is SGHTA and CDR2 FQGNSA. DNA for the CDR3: TGTGCCAGCAGCCATGACAGGGTTAGAGCCAATGAGCAGTTCTTC. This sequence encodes CASSHDRVRANEQFF.

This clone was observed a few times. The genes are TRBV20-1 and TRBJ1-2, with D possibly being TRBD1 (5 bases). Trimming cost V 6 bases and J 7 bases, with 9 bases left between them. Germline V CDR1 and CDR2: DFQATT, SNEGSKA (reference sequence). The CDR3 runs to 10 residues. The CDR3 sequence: CSAGRGGYTF. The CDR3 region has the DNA TGCAGTGCGGGTAGGGGTGGCTACACCTTC.